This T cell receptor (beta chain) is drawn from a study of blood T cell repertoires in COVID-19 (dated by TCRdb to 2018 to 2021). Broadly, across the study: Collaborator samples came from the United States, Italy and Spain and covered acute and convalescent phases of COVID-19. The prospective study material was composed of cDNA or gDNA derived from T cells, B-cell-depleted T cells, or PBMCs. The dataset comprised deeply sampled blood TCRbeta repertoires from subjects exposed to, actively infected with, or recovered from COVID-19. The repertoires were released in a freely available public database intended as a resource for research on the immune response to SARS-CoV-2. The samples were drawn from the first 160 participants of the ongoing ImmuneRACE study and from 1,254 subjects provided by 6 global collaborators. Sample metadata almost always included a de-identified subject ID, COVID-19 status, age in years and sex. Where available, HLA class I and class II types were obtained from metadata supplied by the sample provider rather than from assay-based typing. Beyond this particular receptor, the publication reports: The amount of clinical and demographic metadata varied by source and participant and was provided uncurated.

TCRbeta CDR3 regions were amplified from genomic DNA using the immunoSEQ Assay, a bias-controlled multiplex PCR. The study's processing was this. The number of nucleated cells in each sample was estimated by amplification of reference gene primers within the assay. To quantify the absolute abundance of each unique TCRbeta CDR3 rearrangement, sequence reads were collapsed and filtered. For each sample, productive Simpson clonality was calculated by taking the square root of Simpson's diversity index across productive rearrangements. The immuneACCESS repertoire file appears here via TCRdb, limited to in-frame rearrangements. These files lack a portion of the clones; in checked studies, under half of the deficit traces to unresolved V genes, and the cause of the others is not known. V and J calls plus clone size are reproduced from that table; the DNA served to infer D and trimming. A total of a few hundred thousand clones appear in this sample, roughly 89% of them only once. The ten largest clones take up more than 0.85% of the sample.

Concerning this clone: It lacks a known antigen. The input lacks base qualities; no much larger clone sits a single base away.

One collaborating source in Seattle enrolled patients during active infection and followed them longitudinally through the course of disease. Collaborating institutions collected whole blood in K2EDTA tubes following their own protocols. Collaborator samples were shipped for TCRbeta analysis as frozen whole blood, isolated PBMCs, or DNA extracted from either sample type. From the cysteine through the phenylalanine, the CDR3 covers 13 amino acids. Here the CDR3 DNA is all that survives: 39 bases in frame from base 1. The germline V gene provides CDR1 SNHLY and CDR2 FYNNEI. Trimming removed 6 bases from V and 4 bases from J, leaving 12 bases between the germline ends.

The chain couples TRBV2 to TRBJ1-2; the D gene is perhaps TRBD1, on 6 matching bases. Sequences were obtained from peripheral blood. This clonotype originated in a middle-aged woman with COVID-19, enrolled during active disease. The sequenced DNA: TGTGCCAGCAGCCTGGGGGGGCGCTATGGCTACACCTTC. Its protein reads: CASSLGGRYGYTF.